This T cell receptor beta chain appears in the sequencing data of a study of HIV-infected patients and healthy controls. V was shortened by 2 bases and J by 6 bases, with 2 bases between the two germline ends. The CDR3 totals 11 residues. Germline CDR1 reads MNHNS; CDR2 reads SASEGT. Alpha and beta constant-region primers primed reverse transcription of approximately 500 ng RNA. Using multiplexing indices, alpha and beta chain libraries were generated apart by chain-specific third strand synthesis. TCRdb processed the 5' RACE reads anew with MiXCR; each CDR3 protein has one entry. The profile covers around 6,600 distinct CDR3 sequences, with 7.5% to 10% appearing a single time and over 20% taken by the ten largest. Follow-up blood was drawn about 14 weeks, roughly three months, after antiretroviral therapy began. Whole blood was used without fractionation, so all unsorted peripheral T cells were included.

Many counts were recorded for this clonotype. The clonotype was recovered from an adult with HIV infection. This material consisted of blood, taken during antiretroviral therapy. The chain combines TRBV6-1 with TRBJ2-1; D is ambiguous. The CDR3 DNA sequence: TGTGCCAGCAGTGAAACCAATGAGCAGTTCTTC. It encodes CASSETNEQFF.